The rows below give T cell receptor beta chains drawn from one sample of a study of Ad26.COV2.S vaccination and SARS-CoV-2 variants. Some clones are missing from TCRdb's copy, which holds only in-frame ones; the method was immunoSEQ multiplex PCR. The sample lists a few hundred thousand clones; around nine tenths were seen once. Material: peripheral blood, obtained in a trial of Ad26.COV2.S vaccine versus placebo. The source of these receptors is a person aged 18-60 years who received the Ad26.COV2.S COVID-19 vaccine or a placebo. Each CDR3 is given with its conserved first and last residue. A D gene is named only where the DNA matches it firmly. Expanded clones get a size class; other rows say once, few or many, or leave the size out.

CDR3: CASSHLGGEQETQYF; DNA: TGTGCCAGCAGCCACCTTGGGGGGGAACAAGAGACCCAGTACTTC; D: TRBD2; V: TRBV7-3; J: TRBJ2-5; size: -
CDR3: CASTQALRAGNTIYF; DNA: TGTGCCAGTACCCAGGCCCTAAGGGCTGGAAACACCATATATTTT; D: -; V: TRBV19; J: TRBJ1-3; size: few
CDR3: CASSIDLRQLNEKLFF; DNA: TGTGCCAGTAGTATAGATTTAAGACAGTTAAATGAAAAACTGTTTTTT; D: -; V: TRBV19; J: TRBJ1-4; size: -
CDR3: CASSLGGGPDYEQYF; DNA: TGCGCCAGCAGCTTGGGTGGGGGACCTGACTACGAGCAGTACTTC; D: -; V: TRBV5-1; J: TRBJ2-7; size: few
CDR3: CASCQIGVEDTEAFF; DNA: TGTGCCAGCTGCCAGATCGGGGTAGAGGACACTGAAGCTTTCTTT; D: -; V: TRBV18; J: TRBJ1-1; size: -
CDR3: CASSQDLQLYGYTF; DNA: TGTGCCAGCAGCCAAGATCTGCAGCTCTATGGCTACACCTTC; D: -; V: TRBV3-1/TRBV3-2; J: TRBJ1-2; size: -
CDR3: CASSQVWGDYNEQFF; DNA: TGCGCCAGCAGCCAAGTGTGGGGGGATTACAATGAGCAGTTCTTC; D: -; V: TRBV4-1; J: TRBJ2-1; size: -
CDR3: CASSALDHMNTEAFF; DNA: TGTGCCAGCAGCGCGTTAGACCACATGAACACTGAAGCTTTCTTT; D: -; V: TRBV9; J: TRBJ1-1; size: -
CDR3: CASSQSPPGQVKNTEAFF; DNA: TGCGCCAGCAGTCAATCTCCTCCGGGACAGGTTAAGAACACTGAAGCTTTCTTT; D: TRBD1; V: TRBV23-1; J: TRBJ1-1; size: once
CDR3: CASSHPGRGGSYNEQFF; DNA: TGCGCCAGCAGCCACCCTGGGCGCGGGGGCTCCTACAATGAGCAGTTCTTC; D: TRBD2; V: TRBV4-1; J: TRBJ2-1; size: -
CDR3: CASSVAADTDTQYF; DNA: TGTGCCAGCAGCGTAGCTGCGGACACAGATACGCAGTATTTT; D: -; V: TRBV9; J: TRBJ2-3; size: -
CDR3: CASSFARTNEKLFF; DNA: TGTGCCAGCAGCTTTGCGAGAACTAATGAAAAACTGTTTTTT; D: -; V: TRBV5-6; J: TRBJ1-4; size: -
CDR3: CASSQGWNSQPQHF; DNA: TGCGCCAGCAGCCAAGGGTGGAATAGTCAGCCCCAGCATTTT; D: -; V: TRBV4-3; J: TRBJ1-5; size: -
CDR3: CASRARQGDYNEQFF; DNA: TGTGCCAGCAGAGCGAGACAGGGGGACTACAATGAGCAGTTCTTC; D: TRBD1; V: TRBV27; J: TRBJ2-1; size: -
CDR3: CASSPGGTEAFF; DNA: TGTGCCAGCAGTCCGGGGGGGACTGAAGCTTTCTTT; D: -; V: TRBV11-2; J: TRBJ1-1; size: -
CDR3: CASRLSGGEGEQFF; DNA: TGTGCCAGCAGGCTTAGCGGGGGGGAAGGTGAGCAGTTCTTC; D: TRBD2; V: TRBV6-5; J: TRBJ2-1; size: -
CDR3: CSVEQNWAGELFF; DNA: TGCAGCGTAGAACAGAATTGGGCCGGGGAGCTGTTTTTT; D: -; V: TRBV29-1; J: TRBJ2-2; size: -
CDR3: CASSRQKLLGEAFF; DNA: TGTGCCAGCAGTAGACAGAAACTGCTCGGTGAAGCTTTCTTT; D: -; V: TRBV6-6; J: TRBJ1-1; size: -
CDR3: CASSASGGGSSYNEQFF; DNA: TGTGCCAGCAGCGCTAGCGGGGGGGGGAGCTCCTACAATGAGCAGTTCTTC; D: TRBD2; V: TRBV7-2; J: TRBJ2-1; size: -
CDR3: CASSLTGAGYNEQFF; DNA: TGTGCCAGCAGTTTAACAGGGGCCGGCTACAATGAGCAGTTCTTC; D: TRBD1; V: TRBV6-5; J: TRBJ2-1; size: -
CDR3: CASSNGGANTEAFF; DNA: TGCGCCAGCAGCAACGGGGGGGCGAACACTGAAGCTTTCTTT; D: -; V: TRBV10-1; J: TRBJ1-1; size: -
CDR3: CASSRTGRNEKLFF; DNA: TGCGCCAGCAGCCGGACAGGGAGAAATGAAAAACTGTTTTTT; D: TRBD1; V: TRBV4-3; J: TRBJ1-4; size: -
CDR3: CAISMNTEAFF; DNA: TGTGCCATTTCGATGAACACTGAAGCTTTCTTT; D: -; V: TRBV10-3; J: TRBJ1-1; size: -
CDR3: CASSFRDRGAYEQYF; DNA: TGTGCCAGCAGCTTTCGGGACAGGGGAGCTTACGAGCAGTACTTC; D: TRBD1; V: TRBV5-6; J: TRBJ2-7; size: -
CDR3: CASSWGPPRTGELFF; DNA: TGTGCCAGCAGCTGGGGGCCCCCCCGCACCGGGGAGCTGTTTTTT; D: -; V: TRBV5-6; J: TRBJ2-2; size: -
CDR3: CASRTTGPTETQYF; DNA: TGTGCCAGCAGGACGACAGGGCCGACAGAGACCCAGTACTTC; D: TRBD1; V: TRBV28; J: TRBJ2-5; size: -
CDR3: CASSLDRRREQFF; DNA: TGTGCCAGCAGTTTAGACCGGCGTCGGGAGCAGTTCTTC; D: -; V: TRBV12-3/TRBV12-4; J: TRBJ2-1; size: -
CDR3: CASSKSRAILNTEAFF; DNA: TGTGCCAGTAGCAAGAGCCGGGCGATCCTGAACACTGAAGCTTTCTTT; D: -; V: TRBV19; J: TRBJ1-1; size: -
CDR3: CASSQGDRAGNTIYF; DNA: TGCGCCAGCAGCCAGGGGGACAGGGCTGGAAACACCATATATTTT; D: TRBD1; V: TRBV4-1; J: TRBJ1-3; size: -
CDR3: CATSRVGQPQHF; DNA: TGTGCCACCAGCAGAGTAGGTCAGCCCCAGCATTTT; D: -; V: TRBV15; J: TRBJ1-5; size: -
CDR3: CASSFETDTQYF; DNA: TGTGCCAGCAGTTTTGAGACAGATACGCAGTATTTT; D: -; V: TRBV28; J: TRBJ2-3; size: -